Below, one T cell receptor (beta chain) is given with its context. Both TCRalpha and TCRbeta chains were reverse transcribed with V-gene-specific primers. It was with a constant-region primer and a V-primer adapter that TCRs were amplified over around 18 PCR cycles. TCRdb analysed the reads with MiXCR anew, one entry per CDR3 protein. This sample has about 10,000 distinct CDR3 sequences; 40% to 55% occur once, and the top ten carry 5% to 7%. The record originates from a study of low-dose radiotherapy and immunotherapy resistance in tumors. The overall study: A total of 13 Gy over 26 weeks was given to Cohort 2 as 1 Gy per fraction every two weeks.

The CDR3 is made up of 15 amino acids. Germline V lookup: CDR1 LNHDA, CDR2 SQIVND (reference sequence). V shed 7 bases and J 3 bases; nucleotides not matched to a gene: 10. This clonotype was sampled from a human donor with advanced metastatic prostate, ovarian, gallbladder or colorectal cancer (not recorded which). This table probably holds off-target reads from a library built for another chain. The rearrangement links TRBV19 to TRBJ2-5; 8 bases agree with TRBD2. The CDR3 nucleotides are TGTGCCAGTACGATAAGCGGGAGAGGGGAAGAGACCCAGTACTTC. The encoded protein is CASTISGRGEETQYF.